This record covers a single T cell receptor (beta chain). Primers targeting TRAV and TRBV primed first-strand cDNA, covering alpha and beta chains. The authors amplified TCRs for approximately 18 PCR cycles with a constant-region primer and a V-primer adapter. Via MiXCR, TCRdb re-called the reads, giving one row per CDR3 protein. The table has tens of thousands of distinct CDR3 sequences, more than 20% seen once. The data belong to a study of low-dose radiotherapy and immunotherapy resistance in tumors. About the research overall: On an every-two-weeks schedule, patients received intravenous nivolumab 240 mg, along with ipilimumab 1 mg/kg every six weeks.

Specified time point: before trial treatment. Along with nivolumab and ipilimumab, donors received aspirin, low-dose cyclophosphamide and low-dose radiotherapy. Germline CDR1 reads ENHRY; CDR2 reads SYGVKD. Losses at the gene ends were 3 bases for V and 4 bases for J; bases not matched to a gene: 7. This CDR3 has 15 amino acids. This material consisted of PBMCs, taken before treatment. This receptor was identified in a male donor with rectosigmoid adenocarcinoma. The rearrangement joins TRBV10-3 to TRBJ2-3; 7 bases align to TRBD1. CDR3 residues: CAISDTRQGSDTQYF. In nucleotides, the CDR3 is TGTGCCATCAGTGACACGCGACAGGGTTCAGATACGCAGTATTTT.